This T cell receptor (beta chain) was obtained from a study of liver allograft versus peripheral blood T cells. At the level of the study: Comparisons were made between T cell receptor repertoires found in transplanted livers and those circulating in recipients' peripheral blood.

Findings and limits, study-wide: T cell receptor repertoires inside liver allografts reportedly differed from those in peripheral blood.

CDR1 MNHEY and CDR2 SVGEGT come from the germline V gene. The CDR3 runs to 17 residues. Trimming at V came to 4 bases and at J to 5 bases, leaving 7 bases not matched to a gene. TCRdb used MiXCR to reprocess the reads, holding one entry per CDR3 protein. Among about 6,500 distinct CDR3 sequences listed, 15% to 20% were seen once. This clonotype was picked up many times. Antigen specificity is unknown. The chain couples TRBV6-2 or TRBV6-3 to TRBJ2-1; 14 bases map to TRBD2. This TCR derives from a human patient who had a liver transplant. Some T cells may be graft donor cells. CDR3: CASSFRLAGGQNNEQFF. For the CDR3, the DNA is TGTGCCAGCAGTTTTCGACTAGCGGGGGGGCAGAACAATGAGCAGTTCTTC.